The 32 T cell receptor beta chains given below trace back to one sample, sequenced in a study of beta chain features in type 1 diabetes. Isolated RNA was reverse transcribed in full, so expressed TCRB transcripts were sequenced. Clones were read by immunoSEQ multiplex PCR, and TCRdb kept only the in-frame ones, dropping some. The table shows approximately 330,000 clones, with about 11% occurring only once. The sample was naive CD4+ T cells from blood. All receptors come from a woman aged 25 to 45 in good health.

This clone was seen a few times. The gene calls are TRBV30 and TRBJ2-4, with D possibly being TRBD1 (5 bases). The CDR3 spans 15 residues. V dropped 2 bases and J dropped 1 base, with 12 bases sitting between them. Germline V gene lookup returns CDR1 GTSNPN and CDR2 SVGIG (reference sequence). CDR3 sequence reads: CAWSISKGAKNIQYF. In DNA form, the CDR3 reads TGTGCCTGGAGTATCTCCAAGGGGGCCAAAAACATTCAGTACTTC.

V and J are TRBV29-1 and TRBJ2-7, with 8 bases aligning to TRBD1. The CDR3 totals 13 residues. V shed 7 bases, J shed 0 bases, and the junction held 5 bases outside the gene matches. Per the germline V gene, CDR1 is SQVTM and CDR2 is ANQGSEA. CDR3 nucleotide sequence: TGCAGCGCAAGGACAGGGAGCTCCTACGAGCAGTACTTC. Its translation: CSARTGSSYEQYF.

This clone was detected only a few times. The CDR3 nucleotides are TGCAGCGTTGACCTAGGACAGGGTGGAAACACCATATATTTT. Residues: CSVDLGQGGNTIYF. The gene calls are TRBV29-1 and TRBJ1-3, with 8 nucleotides matching TRBD1. V was pared by 3 bases and J by 3 bases, with 4 bases of the junction left unmatched. Per germline, CDR1 SQVTM and CDR2 ANQGSEA. The CDR3 loop spans 14 amino acids.

The chain is built from TRBV29-1 and TRBJ2-1; possible D gene TRBD2, 6 bases. In germline, CDR1 is SQVTM, CDR2 ANQGSEA. The CDR3 spans 12 residues. V lost 6 bases and J 13 bases, leaving 19 bases between the germline ends. The CDR3 DNA reads as TGCAGCGTGTTAGAACTAGGAGGGGTTCAGTTCTTC. Translating gives CSVLELGGVQFF.

This clone has a handful of counts. The V call is TRBV7-2, the J call TRBJ2-1; 8 bases are shared with TRBD2. The germline CDR1 and CDR2 sequences are SGHTA and FQGNSA. This CDR3 has 16 amino acids. The V and J ends lost 7 bases and 4 bases, in that order; junction bases with no gene match: 12. DNA of the CDR3: TGTGCCAGCAACCTAATCAGCGGGAGTTTATACAATGAGCAGTTCTTC. It codes for CASNLISGSLYNEQFF.

This chain joins TRBV6-1 and TRBJ2-5; D possibly corresponds to TRBD2 (5 bases). CDR1 and CDR2 (germline): MNHNS, SASEGT. The CDR3 has 13 residues. V lost 4 bases, J lost 4 bases, and 10 bases lay in between. CDR3 in amino acids: CASSGGLRETQYF. The CDR3 DNA follows: TGTGCCAGCAGTGGCGGACTGAGAGAGACCCAGTACTTC.

The gene calls are TRBV27 and TRBJ2-5; TRBD1 is a possible D gene (5 bases). The CDR3 consists of 14 residues. V was shortened by 3 bases and J by 3 bases, with 11 bases between the two germline ends. Germline loops: CDR1 MNHEY, CDR2 SMNVEV (reference sequence). This CDR3 is CASSFGQGEETQYF. In nucleotides, the CDR3 is TGTGCCAGCAGTTTTGGGCAGGGTGAAGAGACCCAGTACTTC.

This clone was seen only a few times. V is TRBV9 and J is TRBJ2-7; 9 bases map to TRBD2. The V gene end was trimmed by 0 bases and the J gene end by 6 bases; junction bases not matched to a gene: 7. CDR1 SGDLS and CDR2 YYNGEE come from the germline V gene. The CDR3 contains 15 residues. CDR3 in amino acids: CASSVVAGGPSEQYF. In DNA, the CDR3 is TGTGCCAGCAGCGTAGTTGCGGGAGGGCCTAGCGAGCAGTACTTC.

In this sample, this clone turned up a few times. The chain has TRBV2 and TRBJ1-2; D is uncertain. The CDR3 covers 13 residues. In germline, CDR1 is SNHLY, CDR2 FYNNEI. The V end was cut by 6 bases, the J end by 2 bases, with 10 bases between. The CDR3 here is CASSADKNYGYTF. The CDR3 DNA reads TGTGCCAGCAGCGCCGACAAGAACTATGGCTACACCTTC.

The chain employs TRBV5-4 and TRBJ2-5, with 9 positions matching TRBD1. The CDR3 spans 15 residues. The V gene's germline CDR1 is SGHNT and CDR2 YYREEE (reference sequence). The V and J ends lost 2 bases and 6 bases, in that order; junction bases with no gene match: 8. This CDR3 reads CASSLPGTGRKTQYF. Here the CDR3 DNA reads TGTGCCAGCAGCTTACCCGGGACAGGGAGAAAGACCCAGTACTTC.

V gene TRBV9 combines with J gene TRBJ2-3; D is possibly TRBD2 (5 bases). Per the germline V gene, CDR1 is SGDLS and CDR2 is YYNGEE. Trimming removed 0 bases at V and 4 bases at J, with 18 bases between. The CDR3 has 17 amino acids. The CDR3 loop reads CASSVGFGSIGADTQYF. CDR3 bases: TGTGCCAGCAGCGTAGGGTTTGGGTCCATCGGGGCAGATACGCAGTATTTT.

The chain uses TRBV4-1 and TRBJ2-1; TRBD2 agrees at 11 bases. From germline, CDR1 is MGHRA and CDR2 YSYEKL. Unmatched junction bases numbered 8, after V lost 3 bases and J lost 7 bases. The CDR3 extends over 16 amino acids. CDR3 residues: CASSHLSGRASNEQFF. The CDR3 DNA sequence: TGCGCCAGCAGCCACCTTAGCGGGAGGGCCTCGAATGAGCAGTTCTTC.

The rearrangement uses TRBV7-3 and TRBJ2-5; 10 bases are shared with TRBD2. Germline V gene sequence: CDR1 SGHTA, CDR2 FQGTGA. J was trimmed by 4 bases and V by 2 bases; bases with no gene match: 7. The CDR3 has 16 amino acids. The CDR3 nucleotides read TGTGCCAGCAGCTTAGGCGGCCTAGCGGGAGTAGAGACCCAGTACTTC. This encodes CASSLGGLAGVETQYF.

This clone was detected a few times. At one end, the junction sequence differs from germline, possibly due to a read error. The V call is TRBV6-1, the J call TRBJ2-3, with 11 bases that match TRBD2. The germline CDR1 and CDR2 sequences are MNHNS and SASEGT. The CDR3 totals 16 residues. The DNA of the CDR3 is TGTGCCATCAGTGATAAGACTAGCGGGATGCCAGATACGCAGTATTTT. Amino acids: CAISDKTSGMPDTQYF.

This clone was found a few times. This rearrangement joins TRBV2 to TRBJ2-5; 11 nucleotides line up with TRBD2. Trimming took 1 base from V and 5 from J; bases not matched to a gene: 6. CDR3 length equals 16 residues. The germline V gene encodes CDR1 SNHLY and CDR2 FYNNEI. CDR3 sequence (DNA): TGTGCCAGCAGTGAAGAGCTAGCGGGAGGTTTGGAGACCCAGTACTTC. Residues: CASSEELAGGLETQYF.

This clone came up a few times. The chain is built from TRBV2 and TRBJ1-1; possible D gene TRBD1, 5 bases. Germline V gene sequence: CDR1 SNHLY, CDR2 FYNNEI. V was pared by 4 bases and J by 3 bases, with 9 bases between. This CDR3 comprises 13 residues. CDR3 in DNA: TGTGCCAGCAGTGGAGACAGTCACACTGAAGCTTTCTTT. Translating it yields CASSGDSHTEAFF.

This clone was seen more than once but under ten times. The rearrangement joins TRBV18 to TRBJ2-1, with a tentative D call TRBD1 (8 bases). V dropped 4 bases and J dropped 10 bases, with 17 bases sitting between them. CDR3 length equals 14 residues. From germline, CDR1 is KGHSH and CDR2 LQKENI. This CDR3 is CASSLQDREGEQFF. As DNA, the CDR3 is TGTGCCAGCTCACTACAGGACAGGGAGGGCGAGCAGTTCTTC.

J is TRBJ1-2 and V is TRBV14, with D uncertain. Germline-derived CDR1 and CDR2 are SGHDN and FVKESK. The CDR3 contains 13 residues. With 0 bases removed from V and 9 bases from J, the gap between germline ends came to 11 bases. The CDR3 is CASSQDRFLRYTF. The CDR3 nucleotides read TGTGCCAGCAGCCAAGATCGGTTCCTACGCTACACCTTC. Supplemented by reference TRBV14 and TRBJ1-2, the full variable domain reads EAGVTQFPSHSVIEKGQTVTLRCDPISGHDNLYWYRRVMGKEIKFLLHFVKESKQDESGMPNNRFLAERTGGTYSTLKVQPAELEDSGVYFCASSQDRFLRYTFGSGTRLTVV.

The J gene is TRBJ1-2, the V gene TRBV28; maybe TRBD1 (5 bases). Trimming pared 2 bases from V and 5 bases from J, leaving 6 bases between. The CDR3 spans 12 residues. In germline, CDR1 is MDHEN, CDR2 SYDVKM. CDR3: CASSLAGYGYTF. CDR3 DNA sequence: TGTGCCAGCAGTTTAGCAGGGTATGGCTACACCTTC.

This clone was counted a few times. The chain employs TRBV4-1 and TRBJ2-3; TRBD2 matches at 10 bases. Germline loops: CDR1 MGHRA, CDR2 YSYEKL. V shed 3 bases and J 4 bases; nucleotides not matched to a gene: 10. The CDR3 is made up of 17 amino acids. The CDR3 loop is CASSHDRLAGPPDTQYF. The CDR3 DNA sequence: TGCGCCAGCAGCCATGATCGACTAGCGGGTCCGCCAGATACGCAGTATTTT.

This clone came up a few times. The rearrangement links TRBV5-4 to TRBJ1-2, with a possible D match to TRBD1 (5 bases). Trimming removed 0 bases at V and 0 bases at J, with 12 bases between. The V gene's germline CDR1 is SGHNT and CDR2 YYREEE (reference sequence). The CDR3 is made up of 16 amino acids. CDR3 nucleotides: TGTGCCAGCAGCTTGGTGGTTGACAGTGCTAACTATGGCTACACCTTC. It specifies CASSLVVDSANYGYTF. Using reference TRBV5-4 and TRBJ1-2 for the parts outside the CDR3, the full variable domain is ETGVTQSPTHLIKTRGQQVTLRCSSQSGHNTVSWYQQALGQGPQFIFQYYREEENGRGNFPPRFSGLQFPNYSSELNVNALELDDSALYLCASSLVVDSANYGYTFGSGTRLTVV.

This clone was recorded once. This chain uses TRBV5-4 with TRBJ2-6, with a possible D match to TRBD1 (5 bases). CDR1 is SGHNT and CDR2 is YYREEE in the germline V gene (reference sequence). The CDR3 extends over 15 amino acids. Trimming stripped 2 bases from V and 1 base from J, with 7 bases between. Written as DNA, the CDR3 is TGTGCCAGCAGCTTTCAGGGATCTGGGGCCAACGTCCTGACTTTC. Its translation: CASSFQGSGANVLTF.

Only a few counts were recorded for this clone. This sequence joins TRBV4-3 and TRBJ1-4; TRBD1 is a possible D gene (6 bases). Germline CDR1 is LGHNA and CDR2 is YSLEER. V dropped 0 bases and J dropped 7 bases, with 12 bases sitting between them. The CDR3 sequence is 15 residues long. The CDR3 sequence is CASSQDAQGSEKLFF. As DNA, the CDR3 is TGCGCCAGCAGCCAAGATGCGCAGGGGAGTGAAAAACTGTTTTTT.

V usage is TRBV18 and J usage is TRBJ2-1; D is unclear. This CDR3 contains 15 residues. The germline CDR1 and CDR2 sequences are KGHSH and LQKENI. V was trimmed by 2 bases and J by 4 bases, leaving 12 bases between them. As DNA, the CDR3 is TGTGCCAGCTCACCAAACTTCGGGTTATACAATGAGCAGTTCTTC. Its protein is CASSPNFGLYNEQFF.

This chain connects TRBV4-3 to TRBJ2-3; a weak D match, TRBD2 (7 bases). Trimming stripped 0 bases from V and 2 bases from J, with 24 bases between. Per germline, CDR1 LGHNA and CDR2 YSLEER. The CDR3 totals 20 residues. CDR3: CASSQDPAGLGRGNTDTQYF. Written as DNA, the CDR3 is TGCGCCAGCAGCCAAGATCCCGCCGGACTAGGGAGGGGGAACACAGATACGCAGTATTTT.

This clone was counted a few times. The gene calls are TRBV19 and TRBJ2-7, with 9 bases lining up with TRBD2. Germline loops: CDR1 LNHDA, CDR2 SQIVND (reference sequence). After removal of 6 bases from V and 3 bases from J, the junction contained 12 bases not matched to a gene. CDR3 length equals 16 residues. CDR3 sequence reads: CASSRSSGTSFYEQYF. CDR3 coding DNA: TGTGCCAGTAGCCGATCGTCCGGGACTAGCTTCTACGAGCAGTACTTC.

This clone has a handful of counts. DNA for the CDR3: TGTGCCAGCACCACAGGGATATTCCACGAGCAGTACTTC. This gives the protein CASTTGIFHEQYF. The chain is built from TRBV28 and TRBJ2-7; TRBD1 might be the D (6 bases). The length of the CDR3 is 13 residues. Germline lookup yields CDR1 MDHEN and CDR2 SYDVKM. Trimming shortened V by 7 bases and J by 5 bases, and 15 bases separated the two germline ends.

This clone showed up just a few times. This chain links TRBV30 with TRBJ1-4; tentative D call: TRBD1 (6 bases). Germline values: CDR1 GTSNPN, CDR2 SVGIG (reference sequence). Trimming pared 5 bases from V and 7 bases from J, leaving 17 bases between. This CDR3 is built from 14 residues. The CDR3, as DNA: TGTGCCTGGGGCACGGGGGGCTCGGGTGAAAAACTGTTTTTT. Protein sequence: CAWGTGGSGEKLFF.

This clone was observed a handful of times. The chain carries TRBV7-2 and TRBJ2-7; the D gene is possibly TRBD2 (6 bases). Germline CDR1 SGHTA, CDR2 FQGNSA. This CDR3 region has 12 residues. Deletions cut 6 bases from V and 3 bases from J, with 9 bases between. The CDR3 loop is CASSKDYYEQYF. For the CDR3, the DNA is TGTGCCAGCAGTAAGGACTACTACGAGCAGTACTTC.

The chain employs TRBV27 and TRBJ2-7; TRBD1 matches 12 bases. Germline values: CDR1 MNHEY, CDR2 SMNVEV (reference sequence). The CDR3 is 16 residues long. After removal of 5 bases from V and 2 bases from J, the junction contained 7 bases not matched to a gene. The CDR3 DNA reads as TGTGCCAGCAGTCCCGCGGGACAGGGGGCAGCCTACGAGCAGTACTTC. Translated, it gives CASSPAGQGAAYEQYF.

The V and J genes are TRBV7-2 and TRBJ2-7; a possible D gene is TRBD2 (6 bases). Germline values: CDR1 SGHTA, CDR2 FQGNSA. The V end was cut by 3 bases, the J end by 6 bases, with 9 bases between. The CDR3 totals 12 residues. The CDR3 DNA reads TGTGCCAGCAGCTTCCGGGAGTCCGAGCAGTACTTC. As protein: CASSFRESEQYF.

In its sample, this clone was seen a few times. Other nucleotide sequences in the sample specify the same CDR3. This chain links TRBV5-1 with TRBJ2-3; perhaps TRBD2 as D (6 bases). Trimming took 4 bases from V and 0 from J, leaving 9 bases between them. Germline CDR1 SGHRS, CDR2 YFSETQ. The CDR3 extends over 14 amino acids. CDR3 residues: CASSPGDSTDTQYF. As DNA, the CDR3 is TGCGCCAGCAGCCCGGGGGACAGCACAGATACGCAGTATTTT.